This T cell receptor (beta chain) was obtained from a study of cytomegalovirus exposure and HLA in healthy donors. Study-wide points: Under in vitro conditions, three CMV-associated chains were confirmed as specific for CMV antigens.

Comments on this clone: Its antigen is unknown.

PCR primers comprised 60 Vbeta and 13 Jbeta primers. Assay used: immunoSEQ multiplex PCR; TCRdb lists only in-frame clones, some missing. The table includes some 130,000 clones, roughly three quarters detected once. Germline loops: CDR1 SGHVS, CDR2 FNYEAQ. Unmatched junction bases numbered 12, after V lost 5 bases and J lost 4 bases. CDR3 length equals 16 residues. This TCR came from a woman in her forties in good health and CMV-seronegative. The chain combines TRBV7-6 with TRBJ2-7, with 9 bases lining up with TRBD2. Specimen: PBMCs. DNA for the CDR3: TGTGCCAGCAGCGATAGCGGGAGTAACCCTGGGTACGAGCAGTACTTC. Its protein product is CASSDSGSNPGYEQYF.